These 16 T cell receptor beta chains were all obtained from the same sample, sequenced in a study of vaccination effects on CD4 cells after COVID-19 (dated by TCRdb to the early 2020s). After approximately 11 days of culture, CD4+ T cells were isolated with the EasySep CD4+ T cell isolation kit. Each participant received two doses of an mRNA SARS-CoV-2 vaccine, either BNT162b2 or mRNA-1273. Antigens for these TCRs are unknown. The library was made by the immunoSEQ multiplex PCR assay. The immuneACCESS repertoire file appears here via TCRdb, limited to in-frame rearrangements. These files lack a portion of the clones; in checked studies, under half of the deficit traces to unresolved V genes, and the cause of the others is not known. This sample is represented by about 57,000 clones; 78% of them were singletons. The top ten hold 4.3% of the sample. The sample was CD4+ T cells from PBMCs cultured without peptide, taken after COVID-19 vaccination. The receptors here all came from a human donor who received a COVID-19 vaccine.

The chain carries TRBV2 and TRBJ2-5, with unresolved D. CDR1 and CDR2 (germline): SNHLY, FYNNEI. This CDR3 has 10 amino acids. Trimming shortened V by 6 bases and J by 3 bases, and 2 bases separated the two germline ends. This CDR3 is CASRKETQYF. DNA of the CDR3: TGTGCCAGCAGAAAAGAGACCCAGTACTTC.

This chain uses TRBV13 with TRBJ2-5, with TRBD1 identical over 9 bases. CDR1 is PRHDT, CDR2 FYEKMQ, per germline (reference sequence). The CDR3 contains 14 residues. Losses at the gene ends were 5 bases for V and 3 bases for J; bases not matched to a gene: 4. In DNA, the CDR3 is TGTGCCAGCAGCGTGGGACAGGGAAAAGAGACCCAGTACTTC. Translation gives CASSVGQGKETQYF.

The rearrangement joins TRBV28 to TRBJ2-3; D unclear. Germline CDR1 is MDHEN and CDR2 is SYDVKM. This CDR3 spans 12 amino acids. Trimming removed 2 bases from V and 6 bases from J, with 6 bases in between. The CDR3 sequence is CASSLPADTQYF. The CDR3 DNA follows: TGTGCCAGCAGTTTACCGGCCGATACGCAGTATTTT.

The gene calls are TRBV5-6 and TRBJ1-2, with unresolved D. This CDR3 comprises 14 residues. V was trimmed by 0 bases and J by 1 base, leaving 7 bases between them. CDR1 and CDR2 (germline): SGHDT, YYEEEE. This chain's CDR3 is CASSLGGSNYGYTF. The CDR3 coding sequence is TGTGCCAGCAGCTTGGGAGGGAGTAACTATGGCTACACCTTC. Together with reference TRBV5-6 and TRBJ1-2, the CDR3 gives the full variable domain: DAGVTQSPTHLIKTRGQQVTLRCSPKSGHDTVSWYQQALGQGPQFIFQYYEEEERQRGNFPDRFSGHQFPNYSSELNVNALLLGDSALYLCASSLGGSNYGYTFGSGTRLTVV.

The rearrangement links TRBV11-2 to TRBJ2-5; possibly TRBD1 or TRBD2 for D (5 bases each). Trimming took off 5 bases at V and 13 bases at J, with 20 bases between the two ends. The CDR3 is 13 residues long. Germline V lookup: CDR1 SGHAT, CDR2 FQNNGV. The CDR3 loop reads CASSQYNRDPLYF. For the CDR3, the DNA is TGTGCCAGCAGCCAATATAACCGGGACCCGTTGTACTTC.

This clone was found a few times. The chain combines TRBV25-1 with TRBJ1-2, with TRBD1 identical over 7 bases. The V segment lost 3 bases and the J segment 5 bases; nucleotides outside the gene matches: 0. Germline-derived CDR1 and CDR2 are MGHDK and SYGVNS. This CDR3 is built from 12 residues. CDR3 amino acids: CASSDRGYGYTF. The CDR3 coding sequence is TGTGCCAGCAGTGACAGGGGGTATGGCTACACCTTC.

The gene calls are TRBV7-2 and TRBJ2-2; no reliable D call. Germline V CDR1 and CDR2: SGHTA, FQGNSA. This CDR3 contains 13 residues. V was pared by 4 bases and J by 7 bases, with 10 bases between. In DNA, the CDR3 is TGTGCCAGCAGCTCATACCTCGACGGGGAGCTGTTTTTT. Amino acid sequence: CASSSYLDGELFF.

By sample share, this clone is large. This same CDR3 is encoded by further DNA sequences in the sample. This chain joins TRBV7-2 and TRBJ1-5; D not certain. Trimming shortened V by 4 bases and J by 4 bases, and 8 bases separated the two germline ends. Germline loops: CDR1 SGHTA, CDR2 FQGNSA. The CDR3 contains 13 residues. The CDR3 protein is CASSSDLNQPQHF. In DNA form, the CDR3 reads TGTGCCAGCAGCTCGGATCTGAATCAGCCCCAGCATTTT.

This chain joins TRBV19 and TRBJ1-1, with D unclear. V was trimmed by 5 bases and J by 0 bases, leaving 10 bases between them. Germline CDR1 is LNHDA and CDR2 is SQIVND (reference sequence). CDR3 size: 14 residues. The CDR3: CASSPIHLNTEAFF. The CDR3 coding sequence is TGTGCCAGTAGTCCCATTCACCTGAACACTGAAGCTTTCTTT.

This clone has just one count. The CDR3 DNA is TGTGCCAGCAGTGAAGTAGGGAGCACTGAAGCTTTCTTT. Its protein is CASSEVGSTEAFF. V and J are TRBV2 and TRBJ1-1; D unclear. V was clipped by 1 base and J by 4 bases, with 7 bases between them. The germline V gene has CDR1 SNHLY and CDR2 FYNNEI. The CDR3 contains 13 residues.

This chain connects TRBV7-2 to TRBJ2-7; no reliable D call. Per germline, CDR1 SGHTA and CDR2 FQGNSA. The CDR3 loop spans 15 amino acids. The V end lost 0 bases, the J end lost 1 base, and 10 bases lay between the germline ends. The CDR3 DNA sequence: TGTGCCAGCAGCTTAGCGATAGGGCTATCCTACGAGCAGTACTTC. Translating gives CASSLAIGLSYEQYF. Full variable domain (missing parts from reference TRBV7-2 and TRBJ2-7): GAGVSQSPSNKVTEKGKDVELRCDPISGHTALYWYRQSLGQGLEFLIYFQGNSAPDKSGLPSDRFSAERTGGSVSTLTIQRTQQEDSAVYLCASSLAIGLSYEQYFGPGTRLTVT.

The CDR3 sequence: CASSHGPQGYGYTF. DNA for the CDR3: TGTGCCAGCAGCCACGGACCCCAAGGTTATGGCTACACCTTC. The chain couples TRBV11-1 to TRBJ1-2; D remains unclear. The germline V gene encodes CDR1 SGHAT and CDR2 FQDESV (reference sequence). This CDR3 is built from 14 residues. V gave up 5 bases and J gave up 5 bases, with 15 bases separating them.

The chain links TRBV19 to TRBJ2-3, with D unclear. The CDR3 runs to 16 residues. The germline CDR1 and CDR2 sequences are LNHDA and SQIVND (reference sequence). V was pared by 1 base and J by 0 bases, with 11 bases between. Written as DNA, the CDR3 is TGTGCCAGTAGTATAGGGAACTGGGCTAGCACAGATACGCAGTATTTT. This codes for CASSIGNWASTDTQYF. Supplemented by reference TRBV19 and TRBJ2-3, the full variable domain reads DGGITQSPKYLFRKEGQNVTLSCEQNLNHDAMYWYRQDPGQGLRLIYYSQIVNDFQKGDIAEGYSVSREKKESFPLTVTSAQKNPTAFYLCASSIGNWASTDTQYFGPGTRLTVL.

The CDR3 DNA sequence: TGTGCCAGCAGTGGTGGACGGGGGGGCATCACCGGGGAGCTGTTTTTT. The encoded protein is CASSGGRGGITGELFF. The chain links TRBV2 to TRBJ2-2; 8 nucleotides match TRBD2. Germline loops: CDR1 SNHLY, CDR2 FYNNEI. With 4 bases clipped from V and 4 bases from J, the junction kept 8 bases outside the gene matches. This CDR3 has 16 amino acids.

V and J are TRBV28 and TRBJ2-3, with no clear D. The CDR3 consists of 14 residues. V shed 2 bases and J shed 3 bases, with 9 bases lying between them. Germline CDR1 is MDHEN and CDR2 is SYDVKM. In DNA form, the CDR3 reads TGTGCCAGCAGTTTACCCCAGGTTACAGATACGCAGTATTTT. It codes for CASSLPQVTDTQYF.

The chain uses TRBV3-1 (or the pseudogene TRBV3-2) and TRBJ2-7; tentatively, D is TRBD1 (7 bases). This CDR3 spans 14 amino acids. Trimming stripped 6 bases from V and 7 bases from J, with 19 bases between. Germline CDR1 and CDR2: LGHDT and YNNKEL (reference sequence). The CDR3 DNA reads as TGTGCCAGCAGATCCAGGGGGAGGTCGGGGGAGCAGTACTTC. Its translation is CASRSRGRSGEQYF.